Following are 24 T cell receptor beta chains from one sample sequenced in a study of T cells in Graves' hyperthyroidism and ophthalmopathy. Amplification of TCR beta CDR3 regions was performed using RNA transcripts as template. HTBI primers were the set used in a first-round RT-PCR of the TCR CDR3. Each CDR3 protein gets one entry after TCRdb re-called the multiplex PCR reads with MiXCR. The sample holds around 720,000 distinct CDR3 sequences; roughly 32% are singletons and the top ten take roughly 30%. Sequences were obtained from blood. The receptors were sampled from a woman in her forties with Graves' hyperthyroidism.

Turning to this clonotype: Given the absence of the conserved phenylalanine or tryptophan at the CDR3 end, a read error is likely. CDR3 loop: CASSTGRSYGYTL. The CDR3 DNA reads as TGCGCCAGCAGCACGGGACGGAGCTATGGCTACACCCTC. This rearrangement joins TRBV5-1 to TRBJ1-2; D is perhaps TRBD1 (5 bases). The germline V gene has CDR1 SGHRS and CDR2 YFSETQ. Trimming took 4 bases from V and 4 from J, leaving 11 bases between them. The CDR3 is made up of 13 amino acids.

With regard to this clonotype: An end of the junction differs from the germline gene, which may be a read error. The rearrangement links TRBV4-1 to TRBJ1-2, with 8 positions matching TRBD1. The CDR3 runs to 16 residues. The germline CDR1 and CDR2 sequences are MGHRA and YSYEKL. CDR3 loop: CASSQDWRTGPYGYTF. CDR3 coding DNA: TGTGCCAGTAGCCAAGATTGGAGGACAGGGCCCTATGGCTACACCTTC.

This clonotype was detected many times. The gene calls are TRBV5-1 and TRBJ2-6; D is perhaps TRBD2 (5 bases). The CDR3 runs to 16 residues. Deletions cut 0 bases from V and 0 bases from J, with 7 bases between. CDR1 and CDR2 from the germline V gene are SGHRS and YFSETQ. The CDR3 is CASSLAEGSGANVLTF. The CDR3, as DNA: TGCGCCAGCAGCTTGGCCGAGGGCTCTGGGGCCAACGTCCTGACTTTC. The full variable domain, with the rest looked up from reference TRBV5-1 and TRBJ2-6, is KAGVTQTPRYLIKTRGQQVTLSCSPISGHRSVSWYQQTPGQGLQFLFEYFSETQRNKGNFPGRFSGRQFSNSRSEMNVSTLELGDSALYLCASSLAEGSGANVLTFGAGSRLTVL.

There are many counts of this clonotype. The chain combines TRBV19 with TRBJ1-1, with 7 bases matching TRBD1. V was pared by 6 bases and J by 0 bases, with 4 bases of the junction left unmatched. This CDR3 region has 14 residues. Germline CDR1 is LNHDA and CDR2 is SQIVND (reference sequence). CDR3 in amino acids: CASSRTGVNTEAFF. In nucleotides, the CDR3 is TGTGCCAGTAGCCGGACAGGAGTGAACACTGAAGCTTTCTTT.

This clonotype was recorded many times. The chain combines TRBV7-2 with TRBJ2-7; 10 bases are shared with TRBD2. The CDR3 extends over 17 amino acids. V dropped 3 bases and J dropped 2; count of bases not matched to a gene: 10. Germline lookup yields CDR1 SGHTA and CDR2 FQGNSA. CDR3 in DNA: TGTGCCAGCAGCTTGTTGGCTAGCGGGAGTTCCGCCTACGAGCAGTACTTC. Translating it yields CASSLLASGSSAYEQYF.

The chain joins TRBV6-5 to TRBJ1-6, with D perhaps TRBD1 (6 bases). This CDR3 contains 15 residues. Trimming left V 5 bases short and J 7 bases short, with 15 bases between. Per germline, CDR1 MNHEY and CDR2 SVGAGI. CDR3 region: CASSDLSQGNSPLHF. CDR3 DNA: TGTGCCAGCAGTGATCTGTCTCAGGGGAATTCACCCCTCCACTTT.

The chain carries TRBV7-2 and TRBJ1-5; D is perhaps TRBD1 (5 bases). Germline assignment: CDR1 SGHTA and CDR2 FQGNSA. The CDR3 length is 13 residues. V was trimmed by 6 bases and J by 3 bases, leaving 9 bases between them. The CDR3 DNA is TGTGCCAGCAGTTCGACAGACAATCAGCCCCAGCATTTT. As protein: CASSSTDNQPQHF.

The V call is TRBV5-5, the J call TRBJ1-1; TRBD1 might be the D (5 bases). There are 15 residues in the CDR3. Germline V gene sequence: CDR1 SGHKS, CDR2 YYEKEE (reference sequence). V shed 5 bases and J shed 3 bases, with 17 bases lying between them. For the CDR3, the DNA is TGTGCCAGCAGTACGACAGCACTTATTCACACTGAAGCTTTCTTT. It yields the protein CASSTTALIHTEAFF.

The rearrangement links TRBV6-5 to TRBJ2-5, with 10 nucleotides matching TRBD1. The CDR3 runs 15 residues. Trimming at V came to 4 bases and at J to 5 bases, leaving 7 bases not matched to a gene. CDR1 is MNHEY, CDR2 SVGAGI, per germline. The CDR3 here is CASSSAGQGLETQYF. As DNA, the CDR3 is TGTGCCAGCAGTTCCGCGGGACAGGGGCTTGAGACCCAGTACTTC.

The sample holds many counts of this clonotype. CDR3 loop: CASSSIKDRGRETQYF. DNA for the CDR3: TGTGCCAGCAGCTCTATCAAAGACAGGGGAAGAGAGACCCAGTACTTC. This rearrangement joins TRBV7-6 to TRBJ2-5; TRBD1 agrees at 8 bases. From germline, CDR1 is SGHVS and CDR2 FNYEAQ. The V and J ends lost 4 bases and 4 bases, in that order; junction bases with no gene match: 11. CDR3 length: 16 residues.

J is TRBJ1-1 and V is TRBV12-3 or TRBV12-4, with TRBD1 as a possible D gene (5 bases). The CDR3 contains 14 residues. V lost 4 bases, J lost 4 bases, and 13 bases lay in between. The CDR3 loop is CASSYGGVGTEAFF. CDR3 nucleotide sequence: TGTGCCAGCAGTTACGGGGGGGTGGGCACTGAAGCTTTCTTT.

The sample holds many counts of this clonotype. The chain recombines TRBV7-2 with TRBJ1-2; TRBD1 might be the D (5 bases). The V and J ends lost 5 bases and 4 bases respectively, with 14 bases between them. Germline CDR1 is SGHTA and CDR2 is FQGNSA. This CDR3 is built from 14 residues. Here the CDR3 DNA reads TGTGCCAGCAGCCCTCGGGGGGGTGGCTATGGCTACACCTTC. Its protein is CASSPRGGGYGYTF.

The genes are TRBV7-8 and TRBJ2-2; no definite D call. The CDR3 spans 13 residues. From germline, CDR1 is SGHVS and CDR2 FQNEAQ. Trimming took off 11 bases at V and 5 bases at J, with 15 bases between the two ends. Written as DNA, the CDR3 is TGTGCCTGGAGCTGGTCGTGGACCGGGGAGCTGTTTTTT. Encoded protein: CAWSWSWTGELFF.

On this clonotype itself: A much bigger clone sits one base away, suggesting this may be a read error. The chain links TRBV11-2 to TRBJ2-7, with a possible D match to TRBD1 (6 bases). Germline V gene sequence: CDR1 SGHAT, CDR2 FQNNGV. The CDR3 has 12 amino acids. DNA of the CDR3: TGTGCCAGCTCACCGAACAGGGACGAGCAGCACTTC. Translating it yields CASSPNRDEQHF.

This clonotype was counted a few times. The chain joins TRBV4-1 to TRBJ2-7, with a weak D call TRBD1 (6 bases). The length of the CDR3 is 15 residues. Germline loops: CDR1 MGHRA, CDR2 YSYEKL. Trimming pared 6 bases from V and 0 bases from J, leaving 15 bases between. As DNA, the CDR3 is TGCGCCAGCAGTGATTACAGGGCAAGCTCCTACGAGCAGTACTTC. It codes for CASSDYRASSYEQYF.

At least ten counts were recorded for this clonotype. The chain links TRBV11-2 to TRBJ1-2, with D possibly being TRBD1 (6 bases). This CDR3 has 14 amino acids. V gave up 1 base and J gave up 7 bases, with 13 bases separating them. From germline, CDR1 is SGHAT and CDR2 FQNNGV. The DNA for the CDR3 is TGTGCCAGCAGCTTAGCCCAACAGGGTCCTGGCTACACCTTC. It encodes CASSLAQQGPGYTF. The complete variable domain, with remaining parts taken from reference TRBV11-2 and TRBJ1-2, reads EAGVAQSPRYKIIEKRQSVAFWCNPISGHATLYWYQQILGQGPKLLIQFQNNGVVDDSQLPKDRFSAERLKGVDSTLKIQPAKLEDSAVYLCASSLAQQGPGYTFGSGTRLTVV.

The V and J genes are TRBV7-9 and TRBJ1-1; possibly TRBD1 for D (5 bases). The V gene lost 5 bases and the J gene lost 4 bases, with 14 bases spanning the gap. The V gene's germline CDR1 is SEHNR and CDR2 FQNEAQ (reference sequence). This CDR3 region has 14 residues. CDR3 region: CASSPGTAGTEAFF. The DNA for the CDR3 is TGTGCCAGCAGCCCCGGGACCGCGGGCACTGAAGCTTTCTTT.

The chain is built from TRBV19 and TRBJ1-1; D gene ambiguous. V gave up 3 bases and J gave up 3 bases, with 8 bases separating them. The V gene's germline CDR1 is LNHDA and CDR2 SQIVND (reference sequence). The CDR3 extends over 13 amino acids. The CDR3 sequence: CASSMGVDTEAFF. CDR3 bases: TGTGCCAGTAGTATGGGCGTGGACACTGAAGCTTTCTTT.

The chain recombines TRBV12-3 or TRBV12-4 with TRBJ1-1; D ambiguous. The CDR3 runs 13 residues. The V gene lost 5 bases and the J gene lost 11 bases, with 18 bases spanning the gap. CDR3 DNA sequence: TGTGCCAGCAGTCCTACCCCGACTCCGGAGGCTTTCTTT. It translates to CASSPTPTPEAFF.

This clonotype showed up many times. This chain joins TRBV10-3 and TRBJ1-1, with D possibly TRBD1 on 6 matching bases. In germline, CDR1 is ENHRY, CDR2 SYGVKD. The germline V and J ends were trimmed by 0 bases and 1 base, with 6 bases remaining between them. This CDR3 comprises 14 residues. For the CDR3, the DNA is TGTGCCATCAGTGAGTCGACAGGGAACACTGAAGCTTTCTTT. It yields the protein CAISESTGNTEAFF.

This clonotype showed up just a few times. This chain joins TRBV4-3 and TRBJ1-1; no definite D call. CDR1 and CDR2 (germline): LGHNA, YSLEER. V was cut by 0 bases and J by 5 bases, with 10 bases left in between. CDR3 size: 14 residues. CDR3 sequence (DNA): TGCGCCAGCAGCCAAGATCCTGGGGTTACTGAAGCTTTCTTT. It translates to CASSQDPGVTEAFF.

Note on this clonotype: An end of the junction does not agree with germline; a read error may underlie this. This chain links TRBV7-9 with TRBJ2-5; TRBD1 agrees at 8 bases. CDR1 SEHNR and CDR2 FQNEAQ come from the germline V gene (reference sequence). The CDR3 length is 12 residues. The CDR3 spells CASSLGDAGQEF. The CDR3 coding sequence is TGTGCCAGCAGCTTAGGGGATGCGGGACAGGAGTTC.

V usage is TRBV20-1 and J usage is TRBJ2-5; maybe TRBD1 (6 bases). This CDR3 comprises 13 residues. V lost 6 bases and J 9 bases, leaving 20 bases between the germline ends. Per germline, CDR1 DFQATT and CDR2 SNEGSKA (reference sequence). The CDR3 region has the DNA TGCAGTGCCCTCGCAGGGGACGGTCAGCCCCAGTACTTC. Amino acids: CSALAGDGQPQYF.

The table lists this clonotype with a few counts. This sequence joins TRBV7-2 and TRBJ1-5, with 9 bases matching TRBD1. The V and J ends lost 4 bases and 3 bases, in that order; junction bases with no gene match: 10. Per the germline V gene, CDR1 is SGHTA and CDR2 is FQGNSA. The CDR3 is 17 residues long. CDR3 in DNA: TGTGCCAGCAGCTCCCTGACCGGGACAGGGTTCAATCAGCCCCAGCATTTT. It encodes CASSSLTGTGFNQPQHF.